These 27 T cell receptor beta chains were sequenced from one sample in a study of siplizumab effects on memory and regulatory T cells. Assay: immunoSEQ multiplex PCR; the TCRdb copy retains only in-frame clones and omits some. The sample lists under 100,000 clones, about 95% seen once, with about 1.2% in the top ten. The material sequenced was non-Treg CD4+ T cells sorted from blood. Receptor source: a human donor in good health.

The chain recombines TRBV7-9 with TRBJ1-1; D gene ambiguous. The length of the CDR3 is 16 residues. Germline V gene sequence: CDR1 SEHNR, CDR2 FQNEAQ (reference sequence). Trimming left V 2 bases short and J 1 base short, with 14 bases between. The DNA of the CDR3 is TGTGCCAGCAGCTTAAACAGAATCTCTACGAACACTGAAGCTTTCTTT. It encodes CASSLNRISTNTEAFF.

V usage is TRBV11-3 and J usage is TRBJ2-1; D unclear. V was pared by 2 bases and J by 9 bases, with 5 bases between. The CDR3 sequence is 11 residues long. The V gene's germline CDR1 is SGHNT and CDR2 YENEEA. CDR3 nucleotide sequence: TGTGCCAGCAGCTTATCGGGTGAGCAGTTCTTC. Its protein is CASSLSGEQFF.

This clone appeared once. The V gene is TRBV6-1, the J gene TRBJ2-5, with D possibly being TRBD1 (5 bases). The assigned J gene may be wrong: the sequence end matches TRBJ2-7 better. The CDR3 is 14 amino acids. Looked up from germline, CDR1 is MNHNS and CDR2 is SASEGT. The CDR3 nucleotides read TGTGCCAGCAACGAACAGTGGGGCCTCTACGAGCAGTACTTC. Its protein product is CASNEQWGLYEQYF.

The chain links TRBV5-5 to TRBJ2-4; possible D gene TRBD2, 5 bases. The length of the CDR3 is 15 residues. From germline, CDR1 is SGHKS and CDR2 YYEKEE (reference sequence). V lost 2 bases to trimming and J lost 6 bases, with 15 bases between them. CDR3 sequence (DNA): TGTGCCAGCAGCTTTTCGGCCGGGGTTAGAAACATTCAGTACTTC. It codes for CASSFSAGVRNIQYF.

This clone is a singleton in its sample. The V gene is TRBV7-9, the J gene TRBJ2-5; either TRBD1 or TRBD2 may fit D (5 bases each). Germline CDR1 is SEHNR and CDR2 is FQNEAQ (reference sequence). Trimming took off 1 base at V and 3 bases at J, with 6 bases between the two ends. The CDR3 is 13 amino acids. The CDR3 region has the DNA TGTGCCAGCAGCTTAGGAGGGGAAGAGACCCAGTACTTC. Encoded protein: CASSLGGEETQYF.

V and J are TRBV6-6 and TRBJ2-2; 9 bases line up with TRBD2. V shed 6 bases, J shed 3 bases, and the junction held 5 bases outside the gene matches. CDR1 is MNHNY and CDR2 is SVGAGI in the germline V gene (reference sequence). There are 15 residues in the CDR3. The chain's CDR3 is CASRLSGRYTGELFF. The DNA of the CDR3 is TGTGCCAGCAGGCTTAGCGGGAGATACACCGGGGAGCTGTTTTTT.

V and J are TRBV11-3 and TRBJ2-2; D is perhaps TRBD1 (6 bases). The V end was cut by 8 bases, the J end by 5 bases, with 15 bases between. The germline gives CDR1 SGHNT, CDR2 YENEEA. CDR3 length: 14 residues. Written as DNA, the CDR3 is TGTGCCAGCCGCCCTGGGGGCGGTACCGGGGAGCTGTTTTTT. Amino acids: CASRPGGGTGELFF.

V is TRBV28 and J is TRBJ1-2; TRBD1 matches at 8 bases. With 5 bases clipped from V and 2 bases from J, the junction kept 4 bases outside the gene matches. The CDR3 has 14 residues. The germline CDR1 and CDR2 sequences are MDHEN and SYDVKM. The CDR3 DNA follows: TGTGCCAGCAGTGTAGGACAGGGAAACTATGGCTACACCTTC. Its protein is CASSVGQGNYGYTF.

The chain recombines TRBV7-9 with TRBJ2-7; D may be TRBD2 (5 bases). Germline V CDR1 and CDR2: SEHNR, FQNEAQ (reference sequence). The V end was cut by 5 bases, the J end by 3 bases, with 26 bases between. This CDR3 is 18 amino acids long. The CDR3 DNA follows: TGTGCCAGCAGCCCCTTCGGGGTCGGCGTCAGCGTCCGCTACGAGCAGTACTTC. It is translated as CASSPFGVGVSVRYEQYF.

The chain is built from TRBV19 and TRBJ2-7; D uncertain. CDR1 is LNHDA and CDR2 is SQIVND in the germline V gene (reference sequence). The CDR3 loop spans 14 amino acids. Trimming took off 4 bases at V and 4 bases at J, with 14 bases between the two ends. The CDR3 sequence is CASSTAPDRYEQYF. The CDR3 DNA reads TGTGCCAGTAGTACTGCCCCGGACCGGTACGAGCAGTACTTC.

This chain links TRBV7-8 with TRBJ2-3, with D hard to call. Per the germline V gene, CDR1 is SGHVS and CDR2 is FQNEAQ. Trimming took off 1 base at V and 1 base at J, with 12 bases between the two ends. The CDR3 has 16 residues. This chain's CDR3 is CASSLEGSRGTDTQYF. In DNA, the CDR3 is TGTGCCAGCAGCTTAGAGGGATCACGGGGCACAGATACGCAGTATTTT.

V usage is TRBV15 and J usage is TRBJ2-3; no reliable D call. With 1 base removed from V and 0 bases from J, the gap between germline ends came to 8 bases. The CDR3 contains 15 residues. CDR1 is LNHNV, CDR2 YYDKDF, per germline (reference sequence). CDR3 DNA sequence: TGTGCCACCAGCAGAGCACGGGCTAGCACAGATACGCAGTATTTT. As protein: CATSRARASTDTQYF.

The chain combines TRBV6-5 with TRBJ1-2; a possible D gene is TRBD1 (5 bases). CDR1 is MNHEY and CDR2 is SVGAGI in the germline V gene. The CDR3 is made up of 15 amino acids. Trimming took off 0 bases at V and 2 bases at J, with 10 bases between the two ends. Here the CDR3 reads CASSYSGGRNYGYTF. As DNA, the CDR3 is TGTGCCAGCAGTTACTCGGGGGGACGGAACTATGGCTACACCTTC.

This sequence joins TRBV6-5 and TRBJ1-4; unclear D gene. Per germline, CDR1 MNHEY and CDR2 SVGAGI. The length of the CDR3 is 15 residues. Trimming took 5 bases from V and 4 from J, leaving 14 bases between them. The CDR3 nucleotides are TGTGCCAGCAGTCGCTCGACCGCCAGTAATGAAAAACTGTTTTTT. Translating it yields CASSRSTASNEKLFF.

This chain joins TRBV28 and TRBJ1-1; D ambiguous. The CDR3 loop spans 11 amino acids. Germline CDR1 MDHEN, CDR2 SYDVKM. Deletions cut 7 bases from V and 4 bases from J, with 7 bases between. CDR3 protein: CASKVSTEAFF. The CDR3 nucleotides are TGTGCCAGCAAAGTTAGCACTGAAGCTTTCTTT.

CDR3 loop: CAAGGFGETQYF. In DNA, the CDR3 is TGTGCCGCGGGAGGGTTCGGAGAGACCCAGTACTTC. V usage is TRBV6-5 and J usage is TRBJ2-5; the match to TRBD2 covers 9 bases. With 11 bases clipped from V and 4 bases from J, the junction kept 5 bases outside the gene matches. The CDR3 length is 12 residues. The V gene's germline CDR1 is MNHEY and CDR2 SVGAGI.

The chain recombines TRBV19 with TRBJ1-5, with 9 bases identical to TRBD1. V lost 0 bases, J lost 7 bases, and 4 bases stayed unmatched. The CDR3 consists of 15 residues. Per the germline V gene, CDR1 is LNHDA and CDR2 is SQIVND (reference sequence). CDR3 sequence: CASSIEQGAWQPQHF. CDR3 DNA sequence: TGTGCCAGTAGTATAGAACAGGGGGCATGGCAGCCCCAGCATTTT. Variable domain in full (rest from reference TRBV19 and TRBJ1-5): DGGITQSPKYLFRKEGQNVTLSCEQNLNHDAMYWYRQDPGQGLRLIYYSQIVNDFQKGDIAEGYSVSREKKESFPLTVTSAQKNPTAFYLCASSIEQGAWQPQHFGDGTRLSIL.

The V gene is TRBV27, the J gene TRBJ2-7; D not certain. The CDR3 has 14 residues. Trimming stripped 4 bases from V and 3 bases from J, with 13 bases between. Per the germline V gene, CDR1 is MNHEY and CDR2 is SMNVEV (reference sequence). CDR3 sequence reads: CASSSNRHHYEQYF. As DNA, the CDR3 is TGTGCCAGCAGTTCTAACAGACACCACTACGAGCAGTACTTC.

This chain connects TRBV6-4 to TRBJ1-2, with D uncertain. The CDR3 extends over 14 amino acids. Trimming removed 3 bases at V and 0 bases at J, with 8 bases between. Per the germline V gene, CDR1 is MRHNA and CDR2 is SNTAGT. CDR3: CASSDLEANYGYTF. CDR3 DNA: TGTGCCAGCAGTGATTTGGAAGCTAACTATGGCTACACCTTC.

The chain recombines TRBV28 with TRBJ1-2; D not resolved. V lost 3 bases to trimming and J lost 5 bases, with 16 bases between them. CDR1 and CDR2 from the germline V gene are MDHEN and SYDVKM. There are 15 residues in the CDR3. The chain's CDR3 is CASSFVVRYSYGYTF. The CDR3, as DNA: TGTGCCAGCAGTTTTGTTGTTCGTTATTCTTATGGCTACACCTTC.

The CDR3 coding sequence is TGCAGCGTCAGCAACAGGTCGAATGAGCAGTTCTTC. Its translation is CSVSNRSNEQFF. This chain connects TRBV29-1 to TRBJ2-1, with D tentatively TRBD1 (5 bases). Germline V gene data show CDR1 as SQVTM and CDR2 as ANQGSEA. This CDR3 has 12 amino acids. The V gene lost 6 bases and the J gene lost 7 bases, with 13 bases spanning the gap.

The chain has TRBV7-9 and TRBJ2-3; no clear D gene. Germline V gives CDR1 SEHNR, CDR2 FQNEAQ (reference sequence). The CDR3 is made up of 14 amino acids. V was pared by 3 bases and J by 7 bases, with 14 bases between. For the CDR3, the DNA is TGTGCCAGCAGCTTCGATGGCAGGCCTCATACGCAGTATTTT. It encodes CASSFDGRPHTQYF.

The rearrangement links TRBV30 to TRBJ2-2; no clear D. Trimming removed 0 bases at V and 3 bases at J, with 14 bases between. The germline gives CDR1 GTSNPN, CDR2 SVGIG (reference sequence). The CDR3 loop spans 16 amino acids. DNA of the CDR3: TGTGCCTGGAGTGTGGTAGGCCCCGTCGACACCGGGGAGCTGTTTTTT. It specifies CAWSVVGPVDTGELFF.

V gene TRBV30 combines with J gene TRBJ2-1; TRBD2 is a possible D gene (6 bases). CDR1 and CDR2 (germline): GTSNPN, SVGIG (reference sequence). V gave up 0 bases and J gave up 8 bases, with 8 bases separating them. The CDR3 consists of 12 residues. CDR3 residues: CAWSVSGDEQFF. In nucleotides, the CDR3 is TGTGCCTGGAGTGTATCGGGGGATGAGCAGTTCTTC.

J is TRBJ1-1 and V is TRBV7-8; the match to TRBD1 covers 7 bases. Trimming removed 1 base from V and 2 bases from J; junction bases left unmatched: 7. Germline lookup yields CDR1 SGHVS and CDR2 FQNEAQ. This CDR3 spans 16 amino acids. The CDR3 region is CASSLVFRQGNTEAFF. For the CDR3, the DNA is TGTGCCAGCAGCTTAGTTTTTAGACAGGGAAACACTGAAGCTTTCTTT.

J is TRBJ1-2 and V is TRBV9; D not certain. Germline CDR1 reads SGDLS; CDR2 reads YYNGEE. Deletions cut 4 bases from V and 0 bases from J, with 10 bases between. The CDR3 has 14 residues. The CDR3 DNA follows: TGTGCCAGCAGCTTCCCGGGATCTAACTATGGCTACACCTTC. Its protein product is CASSFPGSNYGYTF.

This clone was recorded a few times. The V gene is TRBV28, the J gene TRBJ2-6; no clear D gene. Germline CDR1 MDHEN, CDR2 SYDVKM. The V end lost 2 bases, the J end lost 7 bases, and 6 bases lay between the germline ends. The CDR3 extends over 13 amino acids. CDR3 sequence (DNA): TGTGCCAGCAGTTTAAGTAAAGCCAACGTCCTGACTTTC. Its translation is CASSLSKANVLTF.